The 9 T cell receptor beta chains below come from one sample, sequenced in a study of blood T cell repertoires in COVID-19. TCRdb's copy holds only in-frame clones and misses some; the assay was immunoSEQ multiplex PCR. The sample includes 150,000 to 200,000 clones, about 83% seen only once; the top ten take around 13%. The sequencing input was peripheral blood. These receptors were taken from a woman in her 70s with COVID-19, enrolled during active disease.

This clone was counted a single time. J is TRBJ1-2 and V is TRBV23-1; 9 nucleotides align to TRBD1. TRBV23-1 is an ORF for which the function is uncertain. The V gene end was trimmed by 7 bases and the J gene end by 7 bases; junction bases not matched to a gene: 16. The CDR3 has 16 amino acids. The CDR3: CASIGPDRGKRGGYTF. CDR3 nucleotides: TGCGCCAGCATAGGGCCGGACAGGGGAAAGCGGGGTGGCTACACCTTC.

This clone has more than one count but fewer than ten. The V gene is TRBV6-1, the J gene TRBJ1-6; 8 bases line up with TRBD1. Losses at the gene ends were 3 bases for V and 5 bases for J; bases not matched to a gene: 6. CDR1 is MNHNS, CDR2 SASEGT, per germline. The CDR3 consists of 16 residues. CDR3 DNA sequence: TGTGCCAGCAGTGACCCTGGACAGGGAGATAATTCACCCCTCCACTTT. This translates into CASSDPGQGDNSPLHF.

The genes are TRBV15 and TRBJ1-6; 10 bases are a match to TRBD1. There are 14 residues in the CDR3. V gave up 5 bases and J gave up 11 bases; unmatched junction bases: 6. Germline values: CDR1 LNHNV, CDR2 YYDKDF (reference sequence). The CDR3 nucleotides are TGTGCCACCAGCCCCGACAGGGGGCTGACACCCCTCCACTTT. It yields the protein CATSPDRGLTPLHF.

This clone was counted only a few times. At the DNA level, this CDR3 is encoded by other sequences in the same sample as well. CDR3 sequence: CAWTGRTEAFF. The CDR3 region has the DNA TGTGCCTGGACAGGGCGAACTGAAGCTTTCTTT. The chain links TRBV30 to TRBJ1-1; possibly TRBD1 for D (5 bases). Germline V CDR1 and CDR2: GTSNPN, SVGIG (reference sequence). The CDR3 is made up of 11 amino acids. Trimming pared 4 bases from V and 5 bases from J, leaving 8 bases between. The whole variable domain, filled in from reference TRBV30 and TRBJ1-1, reads SQTIHQWPATLVQPVGSPLSLECTVEGTSNPNLYWYRQAAGRGLQLLFYSVGIGQISSEVPQNLSASRPQDRQFILSSKKLLLSDSGFYLCAWTGRTEAFFGQGTRLTVV.

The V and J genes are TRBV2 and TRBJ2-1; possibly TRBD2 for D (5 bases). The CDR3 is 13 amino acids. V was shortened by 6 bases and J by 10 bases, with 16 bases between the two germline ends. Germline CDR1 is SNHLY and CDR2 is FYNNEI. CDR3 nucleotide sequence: TGTGCCAGCAGGAGGAGCGGCGAAAGAGAGCAGTTCTTC. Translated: CASRRSGEREQFF.

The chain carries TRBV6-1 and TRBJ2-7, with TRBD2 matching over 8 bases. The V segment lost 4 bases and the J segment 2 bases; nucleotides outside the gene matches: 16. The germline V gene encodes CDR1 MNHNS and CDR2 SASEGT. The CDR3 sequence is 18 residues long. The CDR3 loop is CASSVVALPGGNAYEQYF. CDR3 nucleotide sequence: TGTGCCAGCAGTGTCGTGGCACTCCCGGGGGGGAACGCCTACGAGCAGTACTTC.

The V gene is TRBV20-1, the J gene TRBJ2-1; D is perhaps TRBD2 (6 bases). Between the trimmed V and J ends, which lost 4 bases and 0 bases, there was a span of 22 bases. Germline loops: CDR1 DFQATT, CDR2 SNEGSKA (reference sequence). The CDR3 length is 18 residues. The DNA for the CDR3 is TGCAGTGCTATTGATAATTATAGCGGACGAAGCTCCTACAATGAGCAGTTCTTC. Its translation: CSAIDNYSGRSSYNEQFF.

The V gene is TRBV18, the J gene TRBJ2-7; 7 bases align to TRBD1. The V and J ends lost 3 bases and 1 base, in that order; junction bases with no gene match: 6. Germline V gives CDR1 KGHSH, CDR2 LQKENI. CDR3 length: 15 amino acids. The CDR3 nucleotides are TGTGCCAGCTCACCTCCGGGACAGCCGTCCTACGAGCAGTACTTC. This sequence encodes CASSPPGQPSYEQYF.

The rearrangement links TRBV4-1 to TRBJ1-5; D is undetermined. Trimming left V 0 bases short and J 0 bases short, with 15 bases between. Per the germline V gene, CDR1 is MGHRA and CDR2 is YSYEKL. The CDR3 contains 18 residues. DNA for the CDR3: TGCGCCAGCAGCCAAGACACCGCCTCACAATATAGCAATCAGCCCCAGCATTTT. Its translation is CASSQDTASQYSNQPQHF.